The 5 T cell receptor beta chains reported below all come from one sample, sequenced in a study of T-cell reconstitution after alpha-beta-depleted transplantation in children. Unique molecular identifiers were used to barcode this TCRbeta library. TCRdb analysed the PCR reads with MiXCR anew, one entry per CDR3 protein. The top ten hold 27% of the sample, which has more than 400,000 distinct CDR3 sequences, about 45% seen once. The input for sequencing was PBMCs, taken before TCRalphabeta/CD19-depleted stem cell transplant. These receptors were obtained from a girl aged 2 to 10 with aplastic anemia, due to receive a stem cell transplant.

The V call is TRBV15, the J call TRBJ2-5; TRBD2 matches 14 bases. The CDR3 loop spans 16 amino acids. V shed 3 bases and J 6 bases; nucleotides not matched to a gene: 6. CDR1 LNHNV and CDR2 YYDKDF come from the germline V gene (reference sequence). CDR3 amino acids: CATSSGLAGGLQTQYF. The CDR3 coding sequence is TGTGCCACCAGCAGTGGACTAGCGGGGGGTTTGCAGACCCAGTACTTC.

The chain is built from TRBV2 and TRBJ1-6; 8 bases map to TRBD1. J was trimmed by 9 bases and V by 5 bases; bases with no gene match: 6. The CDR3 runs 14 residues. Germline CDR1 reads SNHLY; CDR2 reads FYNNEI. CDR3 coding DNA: TGTGCCAGCAGTTCAGGGACAGGTAGTTCACCCCTCCACTTT. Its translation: CASSSGTGSSPLHF.

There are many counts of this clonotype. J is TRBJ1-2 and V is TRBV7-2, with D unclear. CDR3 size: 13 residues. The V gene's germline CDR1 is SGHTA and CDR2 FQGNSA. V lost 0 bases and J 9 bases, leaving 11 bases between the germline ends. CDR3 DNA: TGTGCCAGCAGCTTAGCGGAACCCGGTCGCTACACCTTC. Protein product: CASSLAEPGRYTF. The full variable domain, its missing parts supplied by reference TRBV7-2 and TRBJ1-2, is GAGVSQSPSNKVTEKGKDVELRCDPISGHTALYWYRQSLGQGLEFLIYFQGNSAPDKSGLPSDRFSAERTGGSVSTLTIQRTQQEDSAVYLCASSLAEPGRYTFGSGTRLTVV.

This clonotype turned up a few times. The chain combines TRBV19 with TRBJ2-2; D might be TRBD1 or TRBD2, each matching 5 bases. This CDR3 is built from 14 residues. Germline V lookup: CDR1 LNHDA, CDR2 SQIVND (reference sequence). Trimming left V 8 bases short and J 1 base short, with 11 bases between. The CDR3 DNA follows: TGTGCCAGTGGGGCCGGAGGGAACACCGGGGAGCTGTTTTTT. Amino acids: CASGAGGNTGELFF.

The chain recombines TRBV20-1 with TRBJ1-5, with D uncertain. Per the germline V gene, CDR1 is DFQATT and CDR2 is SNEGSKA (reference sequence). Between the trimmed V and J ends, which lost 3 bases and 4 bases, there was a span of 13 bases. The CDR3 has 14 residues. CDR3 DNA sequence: TGCAGTGCTAGTGTAGACACCCGGAATCAGCCCCAGCATTTT. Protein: CSASVDTRNQPQHF.